The clone carrying this T cell receptor (beta chain) was counted a few times. The antigen is undetermined. Primers included in the PCR were 60 Vbeta and 13 Jbeta primers. Source study methods: Roughly 12 million of 80 million to 85 million unique TCR beta chains were shared, per a later count. TCRdb keeps only in-frame clones here, not all; method: immunoSEQ multiplex PCR. Clone size and V and J calls were adopted from that table, with D and trimming inferred from the DNA. The table records fewer than 200,000 clones, around 84% of them present only once. This entry comes from a study of cytomegalovirus exposure and HLA in healthy donors. Findings and limits, study-wide: Judged likely to be a sequencing artifact was a cluster of highly shared sequence variants. Some TCR beta chains (more than 150 of them) were listed as cytomegalovirus-associated.

The origin of this receptor is a man in his thirties or forties in good health and CMV-seropositive. The sequenced sample was PBMCs.

CDR3 coding DNA: TGTGCCAGCAGTCGACGGGAGGGCCTCTACGAGCAGTACTTC. It yields the protein CASSRREGLYEQYF. This rearrangement joins TRBV6-6 to TRBJ2-7; 8 nucleotides line up with TRBD2. Germline V gene data show CDR1 as MNHNY and CDR2 as SVGAGI (reference sequence). The CDR3 extends over 14 amino acids. V shed 5 bases, J shed 3 bases, and the junction held 6 bases outside the gene matches.